The rows below give T cell receptor beta chains drawn from one sample of a study of OX40 agonist ivuxolimab in advanced cancers. Profiling relied on immunoSEQ multiplex PCR, and the TCRdb table lists in-frame clones only, not all of them. The repertoire holds roughly 46,000 clones, with 91% as singletons. The sequencing used CD4+ or CD8+ T cells sorted from blood, collected in a trial of the OX40 agonist ivuxolimab. These receptors were collected from an adult with an advanced solid tumor such as melanoma, head and neck, liver or kidney cancer. Each CDR3 is given with its conserved first and last residue. D genes are given only for firm matches. Clone size is given for some rows only: seen once, a few or many times, or a class if the clone is expanded.

v_gene: TRBV28; abundance: -; j_gene: TRBJ2-2; d_gene: -; CDR3aa: CASSHPDSTFAGELFF; CDR3nt: TGTGCCAGCAGTCATCCGGACAGTACTTTCGCCGGGGAGCTGTTTTTT
v_gene: TRBV6-6; abundance: -; j_gene: TRBJ2-6; d_gene: -; CDR3aa: CASSYPETLGANVLTF; CDR3nt: TGTGCCAGCAGTTATCCGGAAACTCTTGGGGCCAACGTCCTGACTTTC
v_gene: TRBV7-9; abundance: -; j_gene: TRBJ1-1; d_gene: TRBD1; CDR3aa: CASSLEQGANTEAFF; CDR3nt: TGTGCCAGCAGCTTAGAACAGGGGGCGAACACTGAAGCTTTCTTT
v_gene: TRBV5-6; abundance: -; j_gene: TRBJ1-5; d_gene: -; CDR3aa: CASSLGGDSNQPQHF; CDR3nt: TGTGCCAGCAGCCTCGGGGGCGATAGCAATCAGCCCCAGCATTTT
v_gene: TRBV13; abundance: -; j_gene: TRBJ2-7; d_gene: TRBD1; CDR3aa: CASSLTGQGPYEQYF; CDR3nt: TGTGCCAGCAGCTTAACCGGACAGGGCCCCTACGAGCAGTACTTC
v_gene: TRBV11-1; abundance: once; j_gene: TRBJ1-1; d_gene: -; CDR3aa: CASSSAGVGTEAFF; CDR3nt: TGTGCCAGCAGCTCGGCAGGGGTTGGGACTGAAGCTTTCTTT
v_gene: TRBV7-9; abundance: -; j_gene: TRBJ2-7; d_gene: -; CDR3aa: CASSLGVYEQYF; CDR3nt: TGTGCCAGCAGCTTGGGGGTCTACGAGCAGTACTTC
v_gene: TRBV4-3; abundance: -; j_gene: TRBJ1-5; d_gene: -; CDR3aa: CASSQDRTVANQPQHF; CDR3nt: TGCGCCAGCAGCCAAGACAGGACAGTCGCTAATCAGCCCCAGCATTTT
v_gene: TRBV27; abundance: -; j_gene: TRBJ1-1; d_gene: -; CDR3aa: CASSLGGGNTEAFF; CDR3nt: TGTGCCAGCAGTTTGGGGGGTGGGAACACTGAAGCTTTCTTT
v_gene: TRBV7-3; abundance: once; j_gene: TRBJ2-3; d_gene: TRBD2; CDR3aa: CASSLNIAGDTQYF; CDR3nt: TGTGCCAGCAGCTTAAATATAGCGGGGGATACGCAGTATTTT
v_gene: TRBV6-1; abundance: -; j_gene: TRBJ2-2; d_gene: -; CDR3aa: CASSAPSSPFF; CDR3nt: TGTGCCAGCAGTGCTCCCAGCAGTCCGTTTTTT
v_gene: TRBV27; abundance: -; j_gene: TRBJ2-7; d_gene: -; CDR3aa: CASSLFLGYEQYF; CDR3nt: TGTGCCAGCAGTTTATTTCTCGGGTACGAGCAGTACTTC
v_gene: TRBV19; abundance: -; j_gene: TRBJ2-2; d_gene: TRBD2; CDR3aa: CASSIGLASGELFF; CDR3nt: TGTGCCAGTAGTATCGGACTAGCCTCCGGGGAGCTGTTTTTT
v_gene: TRBV7-8; abundance: -; j_gene: TRBJ2-1; d_gene: -; CDR3aa: CASSLEAESWIDEQFF; CDR3nt: TGTGCCAGCAGCTTAGAGGCGGAGTCATGGATCGATGAGCAGTTCTTC
v_gene: TRBV15; abundance: -; j_gene: TRBJ1-5; d_gene: -; CDR3aa: CATRVTSGSNQPQHF; CDR3nt: TGTGCCACCAGGGTGACATCGGGATCCAATCAGCCCCAGCATTTT
v_gene: TRBV7-6; abundance: -; j_gene: TRBJ1-1; d_gene: -; CDR3aa: CASSRTVNTEAFF; CDR3nt: TGTGCCAGCAGCCGGACAGTGAACACTGAAGCTTTCTTT
v_gene: TRBV27; abundance: few; j_gene: TRBJ1-2; d_gene: TRBD1; CDR3aa: CASSLSEGAPNYGYTF; CDR3nt: TGTGCCAGCAGTTTATCTGAGGGGGCTCCCAACTATGGCTACACCTTC
v_gene: TRBV27; abundance: -; j_gene: TRBJ1-1; d_gene: -; CDR3aa: CASSLGSTLSEAFF; CDR3nt: TGTGCCAGCAGTTTAGGATCGACTTTGTCTGAAGCTTTCTTT
v_gene: TRBV5-6; abundance: -; j_gene: TRBJ1-2; d_gene: -; CDR3aa: CASSPEGPSLRGYTF; CDR3nt: TGTGCCAGCAGCCCAGAGGGGCCGTCCTTGCGGGGCTACACCTTC
v_gene: TRBV7-7; abundance: -; j_gene: TRBJ2-3; d_gene: TRBD2; CDR3aa: CASSPEGLAGGRYTDTQYF; CDR3nt: TGTGCTAGCAGCCCCGAAGGTCTAGCGGGAGGGAGATACACAGATACGCAGTATTTT
v_gene: TRBV5-6; abundance: -; j_gene: TRBJ1-5; d_gene: -; CDR3aa: CASSFGRGNQPQHF; CDR3nt: TGTGCCAGCAGCTTTGGGAGGGGAAATCAGCCCCAGCATTTT
v_gene: TRBV9; abundance: once; j_gene: TRBJ2-1; d_gene: -; CDR3aa: CASSAGSYNEQFF; CDR3nt: TGTGCCAGCAGCGCGGGCTCCTACAATGAGCAGTTCTTC
v_gene: TRBV14; abundance: -; j_gene: TRBJ2-3; d_gene: -; CDR3aa: CASSPLGGSTDTQYF; CDR3nt: TGTGCCAGCAGCCCTCTAGGAGGGAGCACAGATACGCAGTATTTT
v_gene: TRBV6-4; abundance: once; j_gene: TRBJ2-2; d_gene: -; CDR3aa: CATGQEAPNTGELFF; CDR3nt: TGTGCCACCGGGCAGGAGGCCCCGAACACCGGGGAGCTGTTTTTT
v_gene: TRBV10-3; abundance: -; j_gene: TRBJ1-2; d_gene: TRBD1; CDR3aa: CASHSGQAYGYTF; CDR3nt: TGTGCCTCTCACTCGGGACAGGCCTATGGCTACACCTTC
v_gene: TRBV12-5; abundance: -; j_gene: TRBJ2-1; d_gene: -; CDR3aa: CASGLAASWEYEQFF; CDR3nt: TGTGCTAGTGGTTTGGCCGCGTCGTGGGAGTACGAGCAGTTCTTC
v_gene: TRBV6-5; abundance: -; j_gene: TRBJ2-5; d_gene: -; CDR3aa: CASSYATVQETQYF; CDR3nt: TGTGCCAGCAGTTACGCGACAGTTCAAGAGACCCAGTACTTC
v_gene: TRBV4-1; abundance: -; j_gene: TRBJ2-5; d_gene: TRBD2; CDR3aa: CASSRQTSGRAGQETQYF; CDR3nt: TGCGCCAGCAGCCGCCAAACTAGCGGGAGGGCCGGGCAAGAGACCCAGTACTTC
v_gene: TRBV5-1; abundance: -; j_gene: TRBJ2-1; d_gene: -; CDR3aa: CASSPNLGKDNEQFF; CDR3nt: TGCGCCAGCAGCCCCAACCTGGGGAAAGACAATGAGCAGTTCTTC
v_gene: TRBV27; abundance: -; j_gene: TRBJ1-1; d_gene: -; CDR3aa: CASSLLGDTEAFF; CDR3nt: TGTGCCAGCAGTTTATTAGGGGACACTGAAGCTTTCTTT
v_gene: TRBV19; abundance: -; j_gene: TRBJ2-3; d_gene: TRBD1; CDR3aa: CASSIGTGESHTGDTQYF; CDR3nt: TGTGCCAGTAGTATAGGAACAGGGGAATCCCACACCGGGGATACGCAGTATTTT
v_gene: TRBV19; abundance: -; j_gene: TRBJ2-7; d_gene: TRBD1; CDR3aa: CASSIGTFYDRGAYEQYF; CDR3nt: TGTGCCAGTAGTATCGGGACATTTTACGACAGGGGAGCCTACGAGCAGTACTTC
v_gene: TRBV29-1; abundance: -; j_gene: TRBJ1-1; d_gene: TRBD1; CDR3aa: CSVEDRSGGLNTEAFF; CDR3nt: TGCAGCGTTGAAGATCGATCAGGGGGGCTGAACACTGAAGCTTTCTTT
v_gene: TRBV7-9; abundance: -; j_gene: TRBJ1-1; d_gene: -; CDR3aa: CASSLVLNTEAFF; CDR3nt: TGTGCCAGCAGCTTAGTTCTGAACACTGAAGCTTTCTTT
v_gene: TRBV28; abundance: -; j_gene: TRBJ2-5; d_gene: TRBD2; CDR3aa: CASSQTSGGAGGETQYF; CDR3nt: TGTGCCAGCAGCCAGACTAGCGGGGGGGCCGGAGGAGAGACCCAGTACTTC
v_gene: TRBV28; abundance: -; j_gene: TRBJ2-3; d_gene: TRBD1; CDR3aa: CASSLGTGVTDTQYF; CDR3nt: TGTGCCAGCAGTTTGGGGACAGGGGTCACAGATACGCAGTATTTT
v_gene: TRBV27; abundance: -; j_gene: TRBJ2-7; d_gene: TRBD2; CDR3aa: CASRPLGLAGDEQYF; CDR3nt: TGTGCCAGCAGACCACTGGGACTAGCGGGAGACGAGCAGTACTTC
v_gene: TRBV2; abundance: -; j_gene: TRBJ1-2; d_gene: -; CDR3aa: CASSAGEGYVYGYTF; CDR3nt: TGTGCCAGCAGTGCGGGCGAGGGTTATGTCTATGGCTACACCTTC
v_gene: TRBV4-1; abundance: -; j_gene: TRBJ1-5; d_gene: -; CDR3aa: CASSQDLAGDQPQHF; CDR3nt: TGCGCCAGCAGCCAAGATTTGGCAGGGGATCAGCCCCAGCATTTT
v_gene: TRBV7-2; abundance: -; j_gene: TRBJ1-1; d_gene: -; CDR3aa: CASSPSRAAYTEAFF; CDR3nt: TGTGCCAGCAGCCCCTCCCGGGCAGCATACACTGAAGCTTTCTTT
v_gene: TRBV2; abundance: once; j_gene: TRBJ2-7; d_gene: -; CDR3aa: CASSEARVSYEQYF; CDR3nt: TGTGCCAGCAGTGAAGCGCGGGTATCCTACGAGCAGTACTTC
v_gene: TRBV13; abundance: -; j_gene: TRBJ2-7; d_gene: -; CDR3aa: CASSLGDRAVEQYF; CDR3nt: TGTGCCAGCAGCTTAGGGGACAGAGCGGTCGAGCAGTACTTC
v_gene: TRBV25-1; abundance: -; j_gene: TRBJ2-4; d_gene: -; CDR3aa: CASSDALLTNIQYF; CDR3nt: TGTGCCAGCAGCGATGCTCTGCTGACAAACATTCAGTACTTC
v_gene: TRBV9; abundance: -; j_gene: TRBJ2-1; d_gene: TRBD1; CDR3aa: CASSPPGQGYNEQFF; CDR3nt: TGTGCCAGCAGCCCACCAGGACAGGGCTACAATGAGCAGTTCTTC
v_gene: TRBV4-3; abundance: -; j_gene: TRBJ1-1; d_gene: TRBD1; CDR3aa: CASSQDLTGQGGTEAFF; CDR3nt: TGCGCCAGCAGCCAAGATTTAACGGGACAGGGGGGCACTGAAGCTTTCTTT
v_gene: TRBV7-9; abundance: -; j_gene: TRBJ2-3; d_gene: -; CDR3aa: CASSSQGFITDTQYF; CDR3nt: TGTGCCAGCAGCTCCCAGGGGTTTATCACAGATACGCAGTATTTT
v_gene: TRBV28; abundance: -; j_gene: TRBJ2-7; d_gene: TRBD2; CDR3aa: CASSTRSGRPSYEQYF; CDR3nt: TGTGCCAGCAGTACCCGAAGCGGGAGGCCCTCCTACGAGCAGTACTTC
v_gene: TRBV27; abundance: -; j_gene: TRBJ1-5; d_gene: -; CDR3aa: CASSLGTRGSNQPQHF; CDR3nt: TGTGCCAGCAGTCTGGGGACCAGAGGAAGCAATCAGCCCCAGCATTTT
v_gene: TRBV4-3; abundance: once; j_gene: TRBJ2-1; d_gene: TRBD2; CDR3aa: CASSQDRAGDNEQFF; CDR3nt: TGCGCCAGCAGCCAAGATCGAGCGGGGGACAATGAGCAGTTCTTC
v_gene: TRBV6-4; abundance: -; j_gene: TRBJ1-5; d_gene: -; CDR3aa: CASSEVPVSNQPQHF; CDR3nt: TGTGCCAGCAGTGAGGTGCCAGTGAGCAATCAGCCCCAGCATTTT
v_gene: TRBV27; abundance: -; j_gene: TRBJ2-7; d_gene: TRBD1; CDR3aa: CASSDKGQKRWQYF; CDR3nt: TGTGCCAGCAGTGATAAGGGACAGAAGCGTTGGCAGTACTTC
v_gene: TRBV6-1; abundance: -; j_gene: TRBJ2-2; d_gene: -; CDR3aa: CASSEVWAGEETGELFF; CDR3nt: TGTGCCAGCAGTGAAGTTTGGGCAGGGGAGGAAACCGGGGAGCTGTTTTTT
v_gene: TRBV7-9; abundance: -; j_gene: TRBJ2-3; d_gene: -; CDR3aa: CASSFPSTDTQYF; CDR3nt: TGTGCCAGCAGCTTTCCTAGCACAGATACGCAGTATTTT
v_gene: TRBV19; abundance: -; j_gene: TRBJ2-5; d_gene: -; CDR3aa: CASSMDETPQETQYF; CDR3nt: TGTGCCAGTAGTATGGACGAGACACCTCAGGAGACCCAGTACTTC
v_gene: TRBV7-8; abundance: -; j_gene: TRBJ1-2; d_gene: -; CDR3aa: CASSLGPGDYGYTF; CDR3nt: TGTGCCAGCAGCTTAGGTCCAGGAGACTATGGCTACACCTTC